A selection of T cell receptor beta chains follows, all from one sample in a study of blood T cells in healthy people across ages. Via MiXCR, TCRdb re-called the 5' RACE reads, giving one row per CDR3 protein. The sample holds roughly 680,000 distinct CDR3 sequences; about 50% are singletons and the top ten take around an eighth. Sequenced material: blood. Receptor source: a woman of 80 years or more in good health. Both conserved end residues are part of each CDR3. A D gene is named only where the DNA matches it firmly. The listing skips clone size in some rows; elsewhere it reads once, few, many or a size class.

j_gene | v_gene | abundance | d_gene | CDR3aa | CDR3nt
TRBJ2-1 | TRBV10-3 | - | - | CAISREVDNEQFF | TGTGCCATAAGCAGAGAGGTGGACAATGAGCAGTTCTTC
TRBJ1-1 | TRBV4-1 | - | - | CASSQVRTYAGDTEAFF | TGCGCCAGCAGCCAAGTCCGGACGTATGCGGGGGACACTGAAGCTTTCTTT
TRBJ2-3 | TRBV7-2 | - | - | CASSRADTRYF | TGTGCCAGCAGCCGAGCAGATACGCGGTATTTT
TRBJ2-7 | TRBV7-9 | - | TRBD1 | CASSLLGQDTYEQYF | TGTGCCAGCAGCTTGCTCGGACAGGATACCTACGAGCAGTACTTC
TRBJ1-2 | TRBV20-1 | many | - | CSARDYRDDYGYTF | TGCAGTGCTAGAGACTACAGGGACGACTATGGCTACACCTTC
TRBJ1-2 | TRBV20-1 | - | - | CSASRSENYGYTF | TGCAGTGCTAGTCGCAGCGAGAACTATGGCTACACCTTC
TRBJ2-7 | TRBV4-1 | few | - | CASSQGLASEQYF | TGCGCCAGCAGCCAAGGGCTAGCGAGCGAGCAGTACTTC
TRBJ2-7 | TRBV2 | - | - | CASNVPGEQYF | TGTGCCAGCAACGTCCCAGGCGAGCAGTACTTC
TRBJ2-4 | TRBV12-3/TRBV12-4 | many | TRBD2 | CASSSRTSGTVNIQYF | TGTGCCAGCAGTTCGAGGACTAGCGGGACGGTAAACATTCAGTACTTC
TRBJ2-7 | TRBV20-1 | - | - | CSAREEGAYEQYF | TGCAGTGCTAGGGAGGAGGGGGCTTACGAGCAGTACTTC
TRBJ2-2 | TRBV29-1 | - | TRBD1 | CSVGTDRGLYGELFF | TGCAGCGTTGGGACGGACAGGGGGCTTTACGGGGAGCTGTTTTTT
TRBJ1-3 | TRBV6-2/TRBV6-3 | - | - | CASKRGGQSGNTIYF | TGTGCCAGCAAAAGGGGCGGACAGTCTGGAAACACCATATATTTT
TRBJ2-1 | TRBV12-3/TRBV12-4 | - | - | CASSPAFEQFF | TGTGCCAGCAGCCCAGCATTTGAGCAGTTCTTC
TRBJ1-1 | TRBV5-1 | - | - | CASSLGSGVNTVAFF | TGCGCCAGCAGCTTGGGTTCAGGCGTGAACACTGTAGCTTTCTTT
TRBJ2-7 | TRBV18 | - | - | CASSPTDGRLYEQYF | TGTGCCAGCTCACCCACAGACGGGCGGCTCTACGAGCAGTACTTC
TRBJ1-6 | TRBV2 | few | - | CASSEMGPANSPLHF | TGTGCCAGCAGTGAAATGGGGCCCGCTAACTCACCCCTCCACTTT
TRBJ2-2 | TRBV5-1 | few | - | CASSLRVGPRTGELFF | TGCGCCAGCAGCTTGCGGGTCGGACCCCGCACCGGGGAGCTGTTTTTT
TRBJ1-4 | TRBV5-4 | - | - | CASSPEGTPKEKLFF | TGTGCCAGCAGCCCCGAGGGGACGCCTAAGGAAAAACTGTTTTTT
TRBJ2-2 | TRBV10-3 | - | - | CATYLTGGNTGELFF | TGTGCCACTTACTTAACCGGGGGGAACACCGGGGAGCTGTTTTTT
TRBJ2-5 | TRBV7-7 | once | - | CASSPREFKETQYF | TGTGCTAGCAGCCCGAGGGAGTTCAAAGAGACCCAGTACTTC
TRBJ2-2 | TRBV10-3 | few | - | CAIRKGPPDTGELFF | TGTGCCATCAGGAAGGGACCGCCGGACACCGGGGAGCTGTTTTTT
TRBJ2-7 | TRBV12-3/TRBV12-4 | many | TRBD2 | CASSILAGGYEQYF | TGTGCCAGCAGTATACTAGCGGGAGGGTACGAGCAGTACTTC